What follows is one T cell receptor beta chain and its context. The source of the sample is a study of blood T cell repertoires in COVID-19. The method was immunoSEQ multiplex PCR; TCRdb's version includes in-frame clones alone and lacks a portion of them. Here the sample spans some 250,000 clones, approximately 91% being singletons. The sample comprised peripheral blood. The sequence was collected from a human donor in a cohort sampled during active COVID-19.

The CDR3 DNA reads as TGTGCCAGCAGCCCTCCGGGACTTCGGGAGACCCAGTACTTC. Its translation is CASSPPGLRETQYF. The V gene is TRBV7-9, the J gene TRBJ2-5; TRBD2 is a possible D gene (6 bases). The CDR3 is 14 amino acids. CDR1 and CDR2 (germline): SEHNR, FQNEAQ (reference sequence). V lost 5 bases to trimming and J lost 5 bases, with 15 bases between them.